A single sample is the source of the 10 T cell receptor beta chains below, sequenced in a study of shared clonotypes between healthy human individuals. The assay was immunoSEQ multiplex PCR, and TCRdb's table has in-frame clones only and misses some. This sample has hundreds of thousands of clones, with 75% to 85% found just once. The material sequenced was PBMCs. Receptor source: a woman aged 40-49 years in good health. Some clones in this sample may be carry-over from other donors' samples.

The chain combines TRBV28 with TRBJ2-1; D call uncertain. The V end was cut by 3 bases, the J end by 5 bases, with 5 bases between. Germline assignment: CDR1 MDHEN and CDR2 SYDVKM. The CDR3 contains 12 residues. The CDR3 coding sequence is TGTGCCAGCAGTTTTAGCCACAATGAGCAGTTCTTC. It codes for CASSFSHNEQFF.

This rearrangement joins TRBV10-3 to TRBJ2-7; TRBD2 matches 9 bases. The CDR3 has 15 amino acids. V lost 0 bases and J lost 6; bases outside the gene matches: 6. Germline V gene sequence: CDR1 ENHRY, CDR2 SYGVKD. This CDR3 reads CAISESRGRGSEQYF. For the CDR3, the DNA is TGTGCCATCAGTGAGTCCCGCGGGAGGGGTTCCGAGCAGTACTTC.

The chain uses TRBV7-2 and TRBJ2-1; TRBD2 might be the D (6 bases). Germline V gene lookup returns CDR1 SGHTA and CDR2 FQGNSA. The V end lost 2 bases, the J end lost 0 bases, and 8 bases lay between the germline ends. The CDR3 spans 15 residues. CDR3 in DNA: TGTGCCAGCAGCTTACCCGGGAGCTCCTACAATGAGCAGTTCTTC. Its translation is CASSLPGSSYNEQFF.

On this clone: This CDR3 is also generated by other DNA sequences in the sample. J is TRBJ2-7 and V is TRBV7-2, with 12 positions matching TRBD2. V dropped 4 bases and J dropped 1; count of bases not matched to a gene: 2. The germline gives CDR1 SGHTA, CDR2 FQGNSA. This CDR3 region has 15 residues. The CDR3 nucleotides are TGTGCCAGCAGCTCGACTAGCGGGAGATCCTACGAGCAGTACTTC. Protein: CASSSTSGRSYEQYF.

The rearrangement joins TRBV6-5 to TRBJ1-1; no reliable D call. The CDR3 loop spans 12 amino acids. Germline lookup yields CDR1 MNHEY and CDR2 SVGAGI. V dropped 9 bases and J dropped 4 bases, with 12 bases sitting between them. The CDR3 loop is CASQRPGTEAFF. The CDR3 DNA follows: TGTGCCAGTCAGCGTCCAGGCACTGAAGCTTTCTTT.

The gene calls are TRBV30 and TRBJ2-7; 7 nucleotides line up with TRBD1. Per germline, CDR1 GTSNPN and CDR2 SVGIG (reference sequence). This CDR3 contains 15 residues. V gave up 3 bases and J gave up 0 bases; unmatched junction bases: 8. The CDR3, as DNA: TGTGCCTGGAGGACGGGGACAGACTTCTCCTACGAGCAGTACTTC. Its translation: CAWRTGTDFSYEQYF.

V and J are TRBV5-6 and TRBJ2-7; 8 nucleotides match TRBD1. The germline gives CDR1 SGHDT, CDR2 YYEEEE. Losses at the gene ends were 0 bases for V and 2 bases for J; bases not matched to a gene: 10. This CDR3 is 17 amino acids long. DNA for the CDR3: TGTGCCAGCAGCTTGGCCTACATCGACAGGGGACCCTACGAGCAGTACTTC. Protein product: CASSLAYIDRGPYEQYF.

This chain joins TRBV6-5 and TRBJ2-7; maybe TRBD1 (6 bases). The germline V gene has CDR1 MNHEY and CDR2 SVGAGI. Trimming took off 8 bases at V and 1 base at J, with 9 bases between the two ends. The CDR3 contains 12 residues. In DNA form, the CDR3 reads TGTGCCAGCGGCAGGGGATCCTACGAGCAGTACTTC. Translated, it gives CASGRGSYEQYF.

V and J are TRBV19 and TRBJ1-1; D is possibly TRBD1 (5 bases). Trimming removed 1 base at V and 1 base at J, with 10 bases between. This CDR3 comprises 15 residues. Germline V CDR1 and CDR2: LNHDA, SQIVND (reference sequence). The CDR3 DNA reads TGTGCCAGTAGTATAGGACAGTTCTGGAACACTGAAGCTTTCTTT. Protein: CASSIGQFWNTEAFF.

This clone was seen a handful of times. The rearrangement links TRBV29-1 to TRBJ1-2; 7 bases map to TRBD1. From germline, CDR1 is SQVTM and CDR2 ANQGSEA. J lost 3 bases, V lost 7 bases, and 5 bases had no gene match. The CDR3 totals 12 residues. The CDR3 region is CSGRTGDYGYTF. As DNA, the CDR3 is TGCAGCGGACGTACAGGGGACTATGGCTACACCTTC.